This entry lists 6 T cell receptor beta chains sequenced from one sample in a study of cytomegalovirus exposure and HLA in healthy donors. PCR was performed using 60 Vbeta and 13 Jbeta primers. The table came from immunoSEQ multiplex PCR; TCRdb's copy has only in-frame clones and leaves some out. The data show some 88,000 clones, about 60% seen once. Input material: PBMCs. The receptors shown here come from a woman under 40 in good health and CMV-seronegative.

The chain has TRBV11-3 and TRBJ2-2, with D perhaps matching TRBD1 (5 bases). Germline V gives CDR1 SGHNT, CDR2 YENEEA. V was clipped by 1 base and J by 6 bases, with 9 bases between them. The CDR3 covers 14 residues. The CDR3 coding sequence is TGTGCCAGCAGCTTAGGCAGCAGGGCCGGGGAGCTGTTTTTT. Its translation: CASSLGSRAGELFF.

Here the CDR3 reads CASRGRTEAFF. The CDR3 DNA reads TGTGCCAGCAGGGGCCGAACTGAAGCTTTCTTT. The chain employs TRBV2 and TRBJ1-1; D not resolved. The CDR3 extends over 11 amino acids. Germline loops: CDR1 SNHLY, CDR2 FYNNEI. Trimming shortened V by 6 bases and J by 5 bases, and 7 bases separated the two germline ends.

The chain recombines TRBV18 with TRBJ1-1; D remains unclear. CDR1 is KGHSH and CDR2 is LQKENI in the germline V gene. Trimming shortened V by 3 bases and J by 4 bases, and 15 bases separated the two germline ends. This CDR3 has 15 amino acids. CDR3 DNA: TGTGCCAGCTCACCCTTATCTGGGGAGGGCACTGAAGCTTTCTTT. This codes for CASSPLSGEGTEAFF.

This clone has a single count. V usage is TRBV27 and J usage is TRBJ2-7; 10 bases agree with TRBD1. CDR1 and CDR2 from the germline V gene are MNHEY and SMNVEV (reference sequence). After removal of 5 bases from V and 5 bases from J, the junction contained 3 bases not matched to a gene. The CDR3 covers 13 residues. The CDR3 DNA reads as TGTGCCAGCAGTGACAGGGGGCTTGACGAGCAGTACTTC. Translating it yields CASSDRGLDEQYF.

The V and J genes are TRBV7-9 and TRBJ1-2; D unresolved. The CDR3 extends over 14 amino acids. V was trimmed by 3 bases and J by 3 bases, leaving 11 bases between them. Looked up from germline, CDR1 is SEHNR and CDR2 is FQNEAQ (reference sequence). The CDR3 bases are TGTGCCAGCAGCTTTTATGGCAGTGACTATGGCTACACCTTC. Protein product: CASSFYGSDYGYTF. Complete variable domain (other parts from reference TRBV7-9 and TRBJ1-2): DTGVSQNPRHKITKRGQNVTFRCDPISEHNRLYWYRQTLGQGPEFLTYFQNEAQLEKSRLLSDRFSAERPKGSFSTLEIQRTEQGDSAMYLCASSFYGSDYGYTFGSGTRLTVV.

The CDR3 DNA follows: TGCGCCAGCAGCCTGGACAGTTCCTATGGCTACACCTTC. This encodes CASSLDSSYGYTF. This rearrangement joins TRBV10-1 to TRBJ1-2; TRBD1 might be the D (6 bases). The V gene lost 6 bases and the J gene lost 4 bases, with 12 bases spanning the gap. CDR1 is WNHNN, CDR2 SYGVQD, per germline (reference sequence). The CDR3 length is 13 residues.